This T cell receptor (beta chain) was recorded in a study of cytomegalovirus exposure and HLA in healthy donors. For the study at large: In a later analysis, the approximately 110 validation repertoires were reported to have used the same platform as the 600 to 800 first-cohort repertoires.

The CDR3 sequence is 12 residues long. Germline lookup yields CDR1 MNHEY and CDR2 SVGAGI. Trimming cost V 6 bases and J 6 bases, with 9 bases left between them. Findings and caveats of the study: In the roughly 130 validation repertoires, a later analysis found that first-cohort TCR clusters tended to co-occur. Associated with cytomegalovirus, according to the listing, were 164 TCR beta chains.

In the case of this clone: The antigen is undetermined.

The method was immunoSEQ multiplex PCR; TCRdb's version includes in-frame clones alone and lacks a portion of them. The sample contains about 110,000 clones, around 85% of which appear only once. The receptor was derived from a woman aged 18-30 years in good health and CMV-seronegative. The sample was PBMCs. J is TRBJ2-1 and V is TRBV6-5; no clear D. CDR3 in amino acids: CASSPNFNEQFF. The CDR3 DNA reads TGTGCCAGCAGCCCCAACTTCAATGAGCAGTTCTTC.